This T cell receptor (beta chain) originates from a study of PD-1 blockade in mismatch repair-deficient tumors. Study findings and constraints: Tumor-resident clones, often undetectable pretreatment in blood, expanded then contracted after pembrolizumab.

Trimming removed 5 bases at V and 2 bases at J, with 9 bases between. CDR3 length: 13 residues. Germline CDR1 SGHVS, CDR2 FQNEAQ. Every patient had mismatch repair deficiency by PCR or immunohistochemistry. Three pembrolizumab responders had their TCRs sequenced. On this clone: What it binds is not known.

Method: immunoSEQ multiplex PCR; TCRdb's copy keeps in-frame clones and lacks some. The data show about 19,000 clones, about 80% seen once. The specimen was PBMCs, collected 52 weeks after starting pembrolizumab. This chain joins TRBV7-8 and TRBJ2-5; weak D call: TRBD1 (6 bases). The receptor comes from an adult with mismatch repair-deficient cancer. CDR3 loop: CASSQDRQETQYF. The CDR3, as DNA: TGTGCCAGCAGCCAAGACAGGCAAGAGACCCAGTACTTC. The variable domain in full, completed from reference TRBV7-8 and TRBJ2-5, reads GAGVSQSPRYKVAKRGQDVALRCDPISGHVSLFWYQQALGQGPEFLTYFQNEAQLDKSGLPSDRFFAERPEGSVSTLKIQRTQQEDSAVYLCASSQDRQETQYFGPGTRLLVL.